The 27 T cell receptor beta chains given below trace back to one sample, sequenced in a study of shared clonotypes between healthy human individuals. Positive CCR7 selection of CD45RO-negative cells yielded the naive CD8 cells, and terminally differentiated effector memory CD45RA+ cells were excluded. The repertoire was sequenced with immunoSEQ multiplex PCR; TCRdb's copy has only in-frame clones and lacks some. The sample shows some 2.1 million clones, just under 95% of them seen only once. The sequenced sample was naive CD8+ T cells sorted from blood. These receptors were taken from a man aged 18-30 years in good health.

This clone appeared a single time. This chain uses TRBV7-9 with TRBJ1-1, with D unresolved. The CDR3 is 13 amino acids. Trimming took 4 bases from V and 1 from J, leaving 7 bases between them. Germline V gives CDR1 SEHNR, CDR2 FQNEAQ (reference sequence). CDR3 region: CASSSSENTEAFF. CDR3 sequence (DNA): TGTGCCAGCAGCTCCAGCGAGAACACTGAAGCTTTCTTT.

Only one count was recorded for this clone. The CDR3 spells CASSFQRDYGYTF. CDR3 nucleotide sequence: TGTGCCAGCAGTTTCCAGAGAGATTATGGCTACACCTTC. This chain connects TRBV27 to TRBJ1-2; D is unresolved. Germline CDR1 MNHEY, CDR2 SMNVEV (reference sequence). Trimming shortened V by 3 bases and J by 5 bases, and 10 bases separated the two germline ends. The CDR3 extends over 13 amino acids.

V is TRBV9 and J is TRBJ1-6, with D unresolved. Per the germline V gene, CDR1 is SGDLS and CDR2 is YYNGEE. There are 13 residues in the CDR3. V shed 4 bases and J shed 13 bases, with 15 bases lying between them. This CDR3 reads CASSPGEGSPLHF. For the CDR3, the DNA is TGTGCCAGCAGCCCCGGGGAGGGATCGCCCCTCCACTTT.

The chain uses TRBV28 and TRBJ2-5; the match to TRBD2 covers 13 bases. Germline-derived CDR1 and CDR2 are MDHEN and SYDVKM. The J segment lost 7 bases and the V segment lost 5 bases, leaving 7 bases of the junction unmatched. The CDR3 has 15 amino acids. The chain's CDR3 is CASSEGLAGEVTQYF. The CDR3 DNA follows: TGTGCCAGCAGTGAAGGACTAGCGGGAGAAGTGACCCAGTACTTC.

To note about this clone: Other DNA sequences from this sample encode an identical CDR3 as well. For the CDR3, the DNA is TGCGCCAGCAGCCAAGACGGACAGGGGGATGAAAAACTGTTTTTT. It specifies CASSQDGQGDEKLFF. The chain joins TRBV4-1 to TRBJ1-4; 10 nucleotides align to TRBD1. Germline CDR1 and CDR2: MGHRA and YSYEKL. CDR3 size: 15 residues. The V segment lost 0 bases and the J segment 6 bases; nucleotides outside the gene matches: 1.

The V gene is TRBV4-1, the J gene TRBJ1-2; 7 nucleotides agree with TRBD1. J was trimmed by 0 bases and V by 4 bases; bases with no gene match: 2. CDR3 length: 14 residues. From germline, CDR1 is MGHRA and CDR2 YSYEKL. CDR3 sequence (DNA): TGCGCCAGCAGCCTGGGACAGCCTAACTATGGCTACACCTTC. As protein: CASSLGQPNYGYTF.

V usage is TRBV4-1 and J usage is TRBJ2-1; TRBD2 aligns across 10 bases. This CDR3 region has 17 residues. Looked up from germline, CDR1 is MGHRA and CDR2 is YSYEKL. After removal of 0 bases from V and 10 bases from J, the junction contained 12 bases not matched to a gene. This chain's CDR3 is CASSQDWEREGLWEQFF. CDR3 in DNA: TGCGCCAGCAGCCAAGATTGGGAGCGGGAGGGCCTATGGGAGCAGTTCTTC.

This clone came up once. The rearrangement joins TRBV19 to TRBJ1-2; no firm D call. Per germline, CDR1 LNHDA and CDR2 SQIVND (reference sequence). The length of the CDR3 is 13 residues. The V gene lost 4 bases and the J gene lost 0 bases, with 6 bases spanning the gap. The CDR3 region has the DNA TGTGCCAGTAGTACGACATCTAACTATGGCTACACCTTC. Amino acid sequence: CASSTTSNYGYTF.

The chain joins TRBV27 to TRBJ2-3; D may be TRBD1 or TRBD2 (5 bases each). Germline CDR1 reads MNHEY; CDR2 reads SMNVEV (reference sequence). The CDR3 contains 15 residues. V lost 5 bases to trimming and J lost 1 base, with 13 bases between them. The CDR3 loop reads CASSARDGRTDTQYF. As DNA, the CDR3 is TGTGCCAGCAGTGCCCGGGACGGGCGCACAGATACGCAGTATTTT.

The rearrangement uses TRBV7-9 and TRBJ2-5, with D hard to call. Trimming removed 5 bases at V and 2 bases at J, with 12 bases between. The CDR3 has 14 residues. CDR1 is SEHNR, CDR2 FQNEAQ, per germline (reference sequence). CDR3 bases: TGTGCCAGCAGCCCCGTGGACGGTCAAGAGACCCAGTACTTC. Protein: CASSPVDGQETQYF. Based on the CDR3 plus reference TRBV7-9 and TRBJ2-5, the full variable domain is DTGVSQNPRHKITKRGQNVTFRCDPISEHNRLYWYRQTLGQGPEFLTYFQNEAQLEKSRLLSDRFSAERPKGSFSTLEIQRTEQGDSAMYLCASSPVDGQETQYFGPGTRLLVL.

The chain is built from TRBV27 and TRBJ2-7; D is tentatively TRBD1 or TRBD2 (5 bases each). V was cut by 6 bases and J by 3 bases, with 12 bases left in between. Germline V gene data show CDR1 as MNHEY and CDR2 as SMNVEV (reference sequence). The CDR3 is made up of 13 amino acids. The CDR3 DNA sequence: TGTGCCAGCAGGACCGGGGCAAACTACGAGCAGTACTTC. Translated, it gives CASRTGANYEQYF.

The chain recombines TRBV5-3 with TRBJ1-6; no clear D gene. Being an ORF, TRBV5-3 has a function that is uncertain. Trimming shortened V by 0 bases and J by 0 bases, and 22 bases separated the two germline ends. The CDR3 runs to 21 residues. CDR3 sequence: CARSLAVRAIPDDSYNSPLHF. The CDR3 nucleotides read TGTGCCAGAAGCTTGGCTGTTCGGGCCATTCCGGACGACTCCTATAATTCACCCCTCCACTTT.

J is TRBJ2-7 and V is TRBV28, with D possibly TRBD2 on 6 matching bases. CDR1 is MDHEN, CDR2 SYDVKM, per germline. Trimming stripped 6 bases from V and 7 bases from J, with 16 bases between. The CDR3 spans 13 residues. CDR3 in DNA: TGTGCCAGCAGCCTAGGCGGGGCAAGGGAGCAGTACTTC. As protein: CASSLGGAREQYF.

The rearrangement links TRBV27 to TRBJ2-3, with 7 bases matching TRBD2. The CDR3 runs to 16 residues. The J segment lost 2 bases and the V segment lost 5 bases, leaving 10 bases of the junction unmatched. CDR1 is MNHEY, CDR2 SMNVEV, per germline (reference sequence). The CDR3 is CASSDTSGGLTDTQYF. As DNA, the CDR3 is TGTGCCAGCAGTGACACCTCGGGGGGACTCACAGATACGCAGTATTTT.

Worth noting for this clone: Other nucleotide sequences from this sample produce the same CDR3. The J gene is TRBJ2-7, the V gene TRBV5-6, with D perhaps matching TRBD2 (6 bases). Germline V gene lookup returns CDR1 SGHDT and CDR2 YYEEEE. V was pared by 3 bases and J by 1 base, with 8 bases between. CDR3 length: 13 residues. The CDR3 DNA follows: TGTGCCAGCAGCTGGGGGGATTCCTACGAGCAGTACTTC. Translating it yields CASSWGDSYEQYF.

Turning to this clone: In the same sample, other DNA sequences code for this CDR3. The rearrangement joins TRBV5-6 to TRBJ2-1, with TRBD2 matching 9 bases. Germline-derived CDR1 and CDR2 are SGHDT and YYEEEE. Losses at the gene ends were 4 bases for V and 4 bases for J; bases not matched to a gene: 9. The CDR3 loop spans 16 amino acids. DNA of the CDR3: TGTGCCAGCAGCCCCGAAACTAGCGGGCCTTACAATGAGCAGTTCTTC. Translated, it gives CASSPETSGPYNEQFF. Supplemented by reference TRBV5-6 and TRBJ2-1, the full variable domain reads DAGVTQSPTHLIKTRGQQVTLRCSPKSGHDTVSWYQQALGQGPQFIFQYYEEEERQRGNFPDRFSGHQFPNYSSELNVNALLLGDSALYLCASSPETSGPYNEQFFGPGTRLTVL.

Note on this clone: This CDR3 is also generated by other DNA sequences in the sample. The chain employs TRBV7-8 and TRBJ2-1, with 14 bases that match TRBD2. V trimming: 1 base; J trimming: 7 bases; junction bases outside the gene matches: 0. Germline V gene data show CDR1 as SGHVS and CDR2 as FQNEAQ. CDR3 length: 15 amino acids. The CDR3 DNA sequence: TGTGCCAGCAGCTTAGGGACTAGCGGGAGGAATGAGCAGTTCTTC. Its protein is CASSLGTSGRNEQFF.

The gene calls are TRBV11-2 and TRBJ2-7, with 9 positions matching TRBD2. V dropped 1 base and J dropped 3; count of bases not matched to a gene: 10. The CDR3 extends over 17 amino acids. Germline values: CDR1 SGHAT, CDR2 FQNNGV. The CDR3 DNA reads TGTGCCAGCAGCTTAGGCCCATTAGCGGGAGCCCGCTACGAGCAGTACTTC. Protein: CASSLGPLAGARYEQYF.

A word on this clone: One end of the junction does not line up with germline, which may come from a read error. CDR3 DNA: TGTGCCAGCAGGTTGGCAGGCTCGGGCTATGGCTACACCTTC. It is translated as CASRLAGSGYGYTF. The chain couples TRBV5-6 to TRBJ1-2; D is uncertain. The CDR3 sequence is 14 residues long. The germline V gene encodes CDR1 SGHDT and CDR2 YYEEEE.

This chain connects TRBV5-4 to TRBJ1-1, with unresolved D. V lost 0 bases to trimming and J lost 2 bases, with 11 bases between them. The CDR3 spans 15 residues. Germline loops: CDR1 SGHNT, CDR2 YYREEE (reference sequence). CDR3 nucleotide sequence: TGTGCCAGCAGCTTGGGAGGAGGGTTTAACACTGAAGCTTTCTTT. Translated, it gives CASSLGGGFNTEAFF.

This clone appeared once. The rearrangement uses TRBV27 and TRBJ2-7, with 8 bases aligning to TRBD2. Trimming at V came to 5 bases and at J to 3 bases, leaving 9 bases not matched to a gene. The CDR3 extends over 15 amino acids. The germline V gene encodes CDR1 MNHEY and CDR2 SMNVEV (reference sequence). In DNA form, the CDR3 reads TGTGCCAGCAGTACACGACTTCTAGCGGGCTACGAGCAGTACTTC. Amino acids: CASSTRLLAGYEQYF.

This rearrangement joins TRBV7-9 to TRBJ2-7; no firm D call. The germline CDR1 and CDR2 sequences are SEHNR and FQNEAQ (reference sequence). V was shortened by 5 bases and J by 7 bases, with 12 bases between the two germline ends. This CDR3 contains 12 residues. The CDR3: CASSQSTWEQYF. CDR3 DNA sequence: TGTGCCAGCAGCCAGTCCACTTGGGAGCAGTACTTC.

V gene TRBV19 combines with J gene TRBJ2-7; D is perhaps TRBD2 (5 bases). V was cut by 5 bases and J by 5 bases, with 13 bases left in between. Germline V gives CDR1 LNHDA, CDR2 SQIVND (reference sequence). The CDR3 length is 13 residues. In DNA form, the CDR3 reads TGTGCCAGTAGTGCCTCGGGGTCAGACGAGCAGTACTTC. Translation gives CASSASGSDEQYF.

CDR3 nucleotide sequence: TGTGCCAGCAGTTTACCGACGAAGGGGTGGACCGGGGAGCTGTTTTTT. Amino acids: CASSLPTKGWTGELFF. The chain combines TRBV28 with TRBJ2-2; tentatively, D is TRBD1 (5 bases). CDR1 is MDHEN and CDR2 is SYDVKM in the germline V gene. The CDR3 contains 16 residues. Trimming pared 2 bases from V and 5 bases from J, leaving 15 bases between. The variable domain in full, with the rest retrieved from reference TRBV28 and TRBJ2-2, is DVKVTQSSRYLVKRTGEKVFLECVQDMDHENMFWYRQDPGLGLRLIYFSYDVKMKEKGDIPEGYSVSREKKERFSLILESASTNQTSMYLCASSLPTKGWTGELFFGEGSRLTVL.

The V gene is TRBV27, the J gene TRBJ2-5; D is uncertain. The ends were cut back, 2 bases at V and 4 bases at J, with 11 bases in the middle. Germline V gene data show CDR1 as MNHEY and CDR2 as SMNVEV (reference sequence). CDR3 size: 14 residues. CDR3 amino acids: CASSLGSGSETQYF. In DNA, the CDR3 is TGTGCCAGCAGTTTAGGAAGTGGGTCAGAGACCCAGTACTTC.

CDR3 region: CASSLGGAGVSTDTQYF. For the CDR3, the DNA is TGTGCCAGCAGCTTAGGCGGGGCGGGAGTAAGCACAGATACGCAGTATTTT. The chain is built from TRBV7-6 and TRBJ2-3; TRBD2 matches at 7 bases. This CDR3 comprises 17 residues. Germline loops: CDR1 SGHVS, CDR2 FNYEAQ. With 1 base clipped from V and 0 bases from J, the junction kept 7 bases outside the gene matches.

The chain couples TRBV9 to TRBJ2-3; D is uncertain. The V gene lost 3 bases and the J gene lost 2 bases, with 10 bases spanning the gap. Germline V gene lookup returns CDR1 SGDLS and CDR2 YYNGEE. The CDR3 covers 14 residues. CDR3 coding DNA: TGTGCCAGCAGCGAGGCCAGGTACACAGATACGCAGTATTTT. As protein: CASSEARYTDTQYF.